The 10 T cell receptor beta chains in this list originate from one sample, sequenced in a study of T cell changes during pregnancy in multiple sclerosis (dated by TCRdb to between 2018 and 2021). The library was built by means of the immunoSEQ multiplex PCR assay. TCRdb carries this immuneACCESS record with in-frame sequences only. Its versions omit some clonotypes, under half of them owing to an unresolved V gene in the studies checked, with the rest unexplained. The table for this sample lists tens of thousands of clones; over 75% of them were counted only once. The ten largest clones capture around 1.2% of the sample. Sequencing used CD4+ T cells from peripheral blood mononuclear cells, obtained in the second trimester of pregnancy. The receptors shown here come from a female donor with multiple sclerosis, enrolled in a pregnancy study.

The sample holds one count of this clone. The chain links TRBV7-8 to TRBJ2-7, with 11 nucleotides matching TRBD1. Germline assignment: CDR1 SGHVS and CDR2 FQNEAQ. The CDR3 has 13 amino acids. V was clipped by 5 bases and J by 6 bases; unmatched bases: 3. This CDR3 is CASSRDRGGEQYF. The DNA for the CDR3 is TGTGCCAGCAGCCGGGACAGGGGGGGCGAGCAGTACTTC.

The chain uses TRBV4-2 and TRBJ2-2; D is perhaps TRBD2 (5 bases). CDR1 LGHNA and CDR2 YNFKEQ come from the germline V gene. CDR3 size: 16 residues. Trimming left V 1 base short and J 6 bases short, with 15 bases between. The CDR3 loop is CASSQGRTGRAGELFF. CDR3 DNA sequence: TGTGCCAGCAGCCAAGGGAGGACTGGGCGGGCCGGGGAGCTGTTTTTT.

Here the CDR3 DNA reads TGTGCCAGCAGCTCCGGCATCGGACGGTGGAGGGAGACCCAGTACTTC. It encodes CASSSGIGRWRETQYF. The gene calls are TRBV7-6 and TRBJ2-5; the D gene is possibly TRBD2 (5 bases). The CDR3 extends over 16 amino acids. Looked up from germline, CDR1 is SGHVS and CDR2 is FNYEAQ. V was pared by 4 bases and J by 5 bases, with 20 bases between.

This clone was seen a few times. The chain has TRBV19 and TRBJ2-7; tentative D call: TRBD1 (5 bases). The germline V and J ends were trimmed by 8 bases and 2 bases, with 13 bases remaining between them. The CDR3 is 13 amino acids. The V gene's germline CDR1 is LNHDA and CDR2 SQIVND (reference sequence). CDR3 loop: CASAQVAAYEQYF. The DNA for the CDR3 is TGTGCCAGTGCACAGGTCGCAGCCTACGAGCAGTACTTC.

This chain connects TRBV7-9 to TRBJ2-7; D is ambiguous. The CDR3 consists of 12 residues. Trimming removed 1 base from V and 7 bases from J, with 8 bases in between. In germline, CDR1 is SEHNR, CDR2 FQNEAQ (reference sequence). CDR3 sequence: CASSLDWREQYF. The CDR3 coding sequence is TGTGCCAGCAGCTTAGATTGGAGAGAGCAGTACTTC.

This chain connects TRBV7-3 to TRBJ2-1; TRBD1 aligns across 9 bases. V dropped 2 bases and J dropped 8; count of bases not matched to a gene: 10. The CDR3 sequence is 16 residues long. Germline loops: CDR1 SGHTA, CDR2 FQGTGA. This CDR3 reads CASSLAGDRAFYEQFF. The CDR3 nucleotides are TGTGCCAGCAGCTTAGCAGGGGACAGGGCATTCTATGAGCAGTTCTTC. Using reference TRBV7-3 and TRBJ2-1 for the parts outside the CDR3, the full variable domain is GAGVSQTPSNKVTEKGKYVELRCDPISGHTALYWYRQSLGQGPEFLIYFQGTGAADDSGLPNDRFFAVRPEGSVSTLKIQRTERGDSAVYLCASSLAGDRAFYEQFFGPGTRLTVL.

The CDR3 region has the DNA TGTGCCAGCAGCTCAAGGCCGGGGAGGACTGGAGAGACCCAGTACTTC. Translating gives CASSSRPGRTGETQYF. The chain recombines TRBV7-2 with TRBJ2-5; perhaps TRBD2 as D (6 bases). The CDR3 totals 16 residues. Germline V CDR1 and CDR2: SGHTA, FQGNSA. Deletions cut 4 bases from V and 4 bases from J, with 19 bases between.

This clone was observed a handful of times. This rearrangement joins TRBV9 to TRBJ1-3; D gene unclear. CDR1 is SGDLS and CDR2 is YYNGEE in the germline V gene. Trimming left V 0 bases short and J 0 bases short, with 4 bases between. The CDR3 spans 14 residues. The CDR3 coding sequence is TGTGCCAGCAGCGTAGAGAGCTCTGGAAACACCATATATTTT. As protein: CASSVESSGNTIYF.

The chain uses TRBV7-9 and TRBJ1-4; 9 bases are shared with TRBD1. Germline V gene data show CDR1 as SEHNR and CDR2 as FQNEAQ (reference sequence). The CDR3 has 15 amino acids. V was pared by 5 bases and J by 4 bases, with 5 bases of the junction left unmatched. This CDR3 is CASSPGQGNNEKLFF. CDR3 DNA: TGTGCCAGCAGCCCGGGACAGGGAAATAATGAAAAACTGTTTTTT.

The rearrangement uses TRBV18 and TRBJ2-2; TRBD2 is a possible D gene (7 bases). The CDR3 spans 16 residues. With 7 bases removed from V and 2 bases from J, the gap between germline ends came to 17 bases. Germline CDR1 and CDR2: KGHSH and LQKENI. DNA of the CDR3: TGTGCCAGCTGCTGTGCGGGGGCAGCAAACACCGGGGAGCTGTTTTTT. Its protein is CASCCAGAANTGELFF.